A selection of T cell receptor beta chains follows, all from one sample in a study of identical twins. MiXCR was run by TCRdb on the 5' RACE reads, yielding one entry per CDR3 protein. The repertoire includes about 890,000 distinct CDR3 sequences, roughly 12% of them detected once, and around 1.5% sits in the top ten. The sample was also reused in another study, on yellow fever vaccine responses in identical twins.

The sequencing sample was made of PBMCs. The receptors were sampled from a woman between 18 and 30 years old in good health. Both conserved end residues are trimmed from each CDR3. Fields, in order: V gene, J gene, CDR3 protein.

v_call: TRBV28; j_call: TRBJ2-1; cdr3_aa: ASSSGGAGNEQF
v_call: TRBV9; j_call: TRBJ2-7; cdr3_aa: ASAGDEQY
v_call: TRBV5-1; j_call: TRBJ1-2; cdr3_aa: ASSLVVTGDYGYT
v_call: TRBV20-1; j_call: TRBJ1-5; cdr3_aa: SARAGNSNQPQH
v_call: TRBV5-6; j_call: TRBJ2-5; cdr3_aa: ASSLSSGGGTQY
v_call: TRBV6-6; j_call: TRBJ2-5; cdr3_aa: ASSYSPQETQY
v_call: TRBV20-1; j_call: TRBJ2-1; cdr3_aa: SARRPQPYNEQF
v_call: TRBV11-2; j_call: TRBJ2-2; cdr3_aa: ASSVSITSGREGELF
v_call: TRBV20-1; j_call: TRBJ2-7; cdr3_aa: SASVTITDYEQY
v_call: TRBV28; j_call: TRBJ2-4; cdr3_aa: ASSLWAERSIQY
v_call: TRBV29-1; j_call: TRBJ2-4; cdr3_aa: SVNEGQDIQY
v_call: TRBV7-8; j_call: TRBJ2-1; cdr3_aa: ASGPVLSPANERF
v_call: TRBV2; j_call: TRBJ1-1; cdr3_aa: ASSDPRGAYEAF
v_call: TRBV4-2; j_call: TRBJ2-3; cdr3_aa: ASSQATGGTDTQY
v_call: TRBV18; j_call: TRBJ2-1; cdr3_aa: ASSPTLNMIEQF
v_call: TRBV5-1; j_call: TRBJ2-1; cdr3_aa: ASSTDRGQF
v_call: TRBV12-3/TRBV12-4; j_call: TRBJ1-5; cdr3_aa: ASSPFRGEGQPQH
v_call: TRBV6-5; j_call: TRBJ2-7; cdr3_aa: ASSTSAQSSYEQY
v_call: TRBV28; j_call: TRBJ2-1; cdr3_aa: ASSLLLADNEQF
v_call: TRBV2; j_call: TRBJ2-3; cdr3_aa: ASMTFSTDTQY
v_call: TRBV20-1; j_call: TRBJ2-3; cdr3_aa: SAGGGRHSTDTQY
v_call: TRBV20-1; j_call: TRBJ1-2; cdr3_aa: SARNTAENYGYT
v_call: TRBV10-3; j_call: TRBJ2-3; cdr3_aa: AISGTGLGTDTQY
v_call: TRBV4-1; j_call: TRBJ2-2; cdr3_aa: ASKGGGMGTGELF
v_call: TRBV28; j_call: TRBJ2-1; cdr3_aa: ASAGTSGRALF
v_call: TRBV7-9; j_call: TRBJ2-1; cdr3_aa: ASSGTGGLSSYNEQF
v_call: TRBV9; j_call: TRBJ2-3; cdr3_aa: ASSASWGTDTQY
v_call: TRBV20-1; j_call: TRBJ2-3; cdr3_aa: SAEGASGRTDTQY
v_call: TRBV28; j_call: TRBJ2-2; cdr3_aa: ASRGNHMKNTGELF
v_call: TRBV12-3/TRBV12-4; j_call: TRBJ2-5; cdr3_aa: ASSLTSGGLRETQY
v_call: TRBV20-1; j_call: TRBJ2-5; cdr3_aa: SVNSQETQY
v_call: TRBV20-1; j_call: TRBJ2-6; cdr3_aa: SARGRQGSPTGANVLT
v_call: TRBV20-1; j_call: TRBJ2-1; cdr3_aa: SARDRGGNYNEQF
v_call: TRBV28; j_call: TRBJ1-5; cdr3_aa: ASSYPPGRAGNQPQH
v_call: TRBV12-3/TRBV12-4; j_call: TRBJ2-7; cdr3_aa: ASTQIERGLYEQY
v_call: TRBV12-3/TRBV12-4; j_call: TRBJ2-3; cdr3_aa: ASSSVVDTQY
v_call: TRBV9; j_call: TRBJ2-1; cdr3_aa: ASSAPGLTNNEQF
v_call: TRBV12-3/TRBV12-4; j_call: TRBJ1-1; cdr3_aa: ASSPGQFTEAF
v_call: TRBV12-3/TRBV12-4; j_call: TRBJ1-2; cdr3_aa: ASSLWGQNYGYT
v_call: TRBV7-3; j_call: TRBJ2-1; cdr3_aa: ASSKTRVQGNNEQF